These T cell receptor beta chains were read from a single sample in a study of blood T cells in healthy people across ages. MiXCR, applied by TCRdb to the 5' RACE reads, yields one record per CDR3 protein. The sample lists more than 700,000 distinct CDR3 sequences, about 46% occurring once. The specimen was blood. The receptors shown here come from an elderly man in good health. Both conserved end residues are part of each CDR3. The order of the fields is clone size, D gene, J gene, V gene, CDR3 DNA, CDR3 protein. A D gene is named only where the DNA matches it firmly. Only some rows state a clone size, as once, few, many or a class for expanded clones.

clone_size: many
d_call: NA
j_call: TRBJ2-5
v_call: TRBV7-2
cdr3_nt: TGCGCCAGCAGCTTGTCGCAGACCCAGTACTTC
cdr3_aa: CASSLSQTQYF

clone_size: many
d_call: NA
j_call: TRBJ2-1
v_call: TRBV4-2
cdr3_nt: TGTGCCAGCAGCCAAGGTAATGAGCAGTTCTTC
cdr3_aa: CASSQGNEQFF

clone_size: many
d_call: TRBD2
j_call: TRBJ2-1
v_call: TRBV7-2
cdr3_nt: TGTGCCAGCAGCTTGACTAGCGGGAGGTCAAGCTCCTACAATGAGCAGTTCTTC
cdr3_aa: CASSLTSGRSSSYNEQFF

clone_size: NA
d_call: TRBD1
j_call: TRBJ2-7
v_call: TRBV29-1
cdr3_nt: TGCAGCGTTCCGTCCCGGGACAGGGATACCTACAATGAGCAGTACTTC
cdr3_aa: CSVPSRDRDTYNEQYF

clone_size: NA
d_call: TRBD1
j_call: TRBJ2-1
v_call: TRBV20-1
cdr3_nt: TGCAGTGCTTGGACAGGGGTAGCGGGCCAGGTCATCCATGAGCAGTTCTTC
cdr3_aa: CSAWTGVAGQVIHEQFF

clone_size: NA
d_call: NA
j_call: TRBJ2-1
v_call: TRBV30
cdr3_nt: TGTGCCTGGAGCGAAACTGGGGTCTACAATGAGCAGTTCTTC
cdr3_aa: CAWSETGVYNEQFF

clone_size: NA
d_call: NA
j_call: TRBJ2-7
v_call: TRBV12-3/TRBV12-4
cdr3_nt: TGTGCCAGCAGTAGCGGGGGGACAGGGGTATACGAGCAGTACTTC
cdr3_aa: CASSSGGTGVYEQYF

clone_size: NA
d_call: NA
j_call: TRBJ2-2
v_call: TRBV29-1
cdr3_nt: TGCAGCGTGATACAGTTTAGGGAGCTGTTTTTT
cdr3_aa: CSVIQFRELFF

clone_size: NA
d_call: TRBD2
j_call: TRBJ2-3
v_call: TRBV4-3
cdr3_nt: TGCGCCAGCAGCCAAGACGGGACTAGCGGAACTAGCACAGATACGCAGTATTTT
cdr3_aa: CASSQDGTSGTSTDTQYF

clone_size: NA
d_call: NA
j_call: TRBJ2-3
v_call: TRBV18
cdr3_nt: TGTGCCAGCTCACCGGGGGACACAGATACGCAGTATTTT
cdr3_aa: CASSPGDTDTQYF

clone_size: NA
d_call: TRBD2
j_call: TRBJ2-7
v_call: TRBV28
cdr3_nt: TGTGCCAGCAGTTTCGTAGCGGGAGGGCCGGCGAGGTCCTACAATGAGCAGTACTTC
cdr3_aa: CASSFVAGGPARSYNEQYF

clone_size: NA
d_call: TRBD1
j_call: TRBJ2-1
v_call: TRBV20-1
cdr3_nt: TGCAGTGCTAGAAGGGACAGGGGGAACAATGAGCAGTTCTTC
cdr3_aa: CSARRDRGNNEQFF

clone_size: few
d_call: TRBD2
j_call: TRBJ2-1
v_call: TRBV20-1
cdr3_nt: TGCAGTGCTAGAGCTCGCGGGAGCTCCTACAATGAGCAGTTCTTC
cdr3_aa: CSARARGSSYNEQFF

clone_size: few
d_call: TRBD2
j_call: TRBJ2-1
v_call: TRBV12-3/TRBV12-4
cdr3_nt: TGTGCCAGCAGCGGGGCTAGCGGAGGCCAGCAGTTCTTC
cdr3_aa: CASSGASGGQQFF

clone_size: few
d_call: NA
j_call: TRBJ2-7
v_call: TRBV21-1
cdr3_nt: TGTGCCAGCCGGTGCGTCTACCGTGGCAGTGGAAACGAGCAGTACTTC
cdr3_aa: CASRCVYRGSGNEQYF

clone_size: NA
d_call: NA
j_call: TRBJ1-1
v_call: TRBV5-5
cdr3_nt: TGTGCCAGCAGCTTGGGGTCCGGGGAGCTGGCTTTCTTT
cdr3_aa: CASSLGSGELAFF

clone_size: many
d_call: NA
j_call: TRBJ2-5
v_call: TRBV7-6
cdr3_nt: TGTGCCAGCAGCAGATACAGAACTCAAGAGACCCAGTACTTC
cdr3_aa: CASSRYRTQETQYF

clone_size: NA
d_call: NA
j_call: TRBJ2-5
v_call: TRBV6-2/TRBV6-3
cdr3_nt: TGTGCCAGCAGTCCCTGGACGGGGTACCAAGAGACCCAGTACTTC
cdr3_aa: CASSPWTGYQETQYF

clone_size: NA
d_call: NA
j_call: TRBJ2-7
v_call: TRBV2
cdr3_nt: TGTGCCAGCAGTGGGTTCGGCCCCTACGAGCAGTACTTC
cdr3_aa: CASSGFGPYEQYF

clone_size: few
d_call: TRBD1
j_call: TRBJ2-1
v_call: TRBV7-2
cdr3_nt: TGTGCCACTACGACAGGGGTCAATATGTACAATGAGCAGTTCTTC
cdr3_aa: CATTTGVNMYNEQFF

clone_size: few
d_call: TRBD2
j_call: TRBJ2-3
v_call: TRBV5-1
cdr3_nt: TGTGCCAGCAGCTCGGGACTAGCGGGAGTCACAGATACGCAGTATTTT
cdr3_aa: CASSSGLAGVTDTQYF

clone_size: NA
d_call: TRBD2
j_call: TRBJ2-5
v_call: TRBV12-3/TRBV12-4
cdr3_nt: TGTGCCAGCAGCCCACCGGGACTAGCGGGGACAAATGAGCAGTACTTC
cdr3_aa: CASSPPGLAGTNEQYF

clone_size: NA
d_call: NA
j_call: TRBJ1-2
v_call: TRBV7-2
cdr3_nt: TGTGCCAGCAGCTTAGGATCGACGGGGGTGGACTATGGCTACACCTTC
cdr3_aa: CASSLGSTGVDYGYTF

clone_size: NA
d_call: TRBD2
j_call: TRBJ2-1
v_call: TRBV30
cdr3_nt: TGTGCCTGGAGACCTCTAGCGGGGACGCAGTTCTTC
cdr3_aa: CAWRPLAGTQFF

clone_size: NA
d_call: NA
j_call: TRBJ1-1
v_call: TRBV7-9
cdr3_nt: TGTGCCAGCAGCGGTACAGGGTCCACTGAAGCTTTCTTT
cdr3_aa: CASSGTGSTEAFF